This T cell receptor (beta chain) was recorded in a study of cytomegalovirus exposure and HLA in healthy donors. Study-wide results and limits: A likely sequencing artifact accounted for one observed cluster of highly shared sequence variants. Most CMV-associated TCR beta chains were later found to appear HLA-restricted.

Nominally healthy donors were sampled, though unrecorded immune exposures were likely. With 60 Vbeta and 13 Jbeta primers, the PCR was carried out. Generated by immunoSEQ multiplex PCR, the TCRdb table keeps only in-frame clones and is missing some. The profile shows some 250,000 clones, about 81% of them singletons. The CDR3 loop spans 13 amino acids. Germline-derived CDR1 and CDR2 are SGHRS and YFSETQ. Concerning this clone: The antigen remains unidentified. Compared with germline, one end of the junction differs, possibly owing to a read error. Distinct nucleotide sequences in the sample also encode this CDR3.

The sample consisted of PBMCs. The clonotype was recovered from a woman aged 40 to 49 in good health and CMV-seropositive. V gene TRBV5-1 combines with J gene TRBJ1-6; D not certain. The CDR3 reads CASSQDYNSPLHF. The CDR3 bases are TGCGCCAGCAGCCAGGATTATAATTCCCCCCTCCACTTT.